This T cell receptor beta chain was recorded in a study of shared clonotypes between healthy human individuals. Only CD45RO-negative cells positively selected for CCR7 counted as naive CD8 cells, so terminally differentiated effector memory CD45RA+ cells were excluded. In germline, CDR1 is SGHVS, CDR2 FQNEAQ. This CDR3 contains 15 residues. Evenly divided among several immunoSEQ plates was the genomic DNA of each subset. The assay was immunoSEQ multiplex PCR, and TCRdb's table has in-frame clones only and misses some. The table lists around 600,000 clones, 95% to 98% of them singletons. The gene calls are TRBV7-8 and TRBJ2-5; 10 bases are shared with TRBD2. The end of the DNA is better explained by TRBJ2-7, so the J call may be wrong. The specimen sequenced was naive CD8+ T cells sorted from blood. This sequence originates from a man aged 30 to 45 in good health. CDR3 nucleotide sequence: TGTGCCAGCAGCTTAGGACTAGCGGGCGCCTACGAGCAGTACTTC. This sequence encodes CASSLGLAGAYEQYF.